This T cell receptor beta chain derives from a study of T cell responses to AZD1222 COVID-19 vaccine. The V and J ends lost 10 bases and 0 bases respectively, with 12 bases between them. Germline V gene lookup returns CDR1 MNHEY and CDR2 SMNVEV (reference sequence). The CDR3 has 13 residues. Data came from immunoSEQ multiplex PCR; TCRdb stores just in-frame clones and leaves some out. The table lists about 84,000 clones, 70% to 90% of them singletons. The V gene is TRBV27, the J gene TRBJ1-1; D gene uncertain. The sequenced sample was peripheral blood, obtained on day 0 of AZD1222 vaccination. This TCR derives from an adult in good health. CDR3 sequence: CATRRSLNTEAFF. The CDR3 DNA follows: TGTGCCACCAGACGGTCCCTGAACACTGAAGCTTTCTTT.